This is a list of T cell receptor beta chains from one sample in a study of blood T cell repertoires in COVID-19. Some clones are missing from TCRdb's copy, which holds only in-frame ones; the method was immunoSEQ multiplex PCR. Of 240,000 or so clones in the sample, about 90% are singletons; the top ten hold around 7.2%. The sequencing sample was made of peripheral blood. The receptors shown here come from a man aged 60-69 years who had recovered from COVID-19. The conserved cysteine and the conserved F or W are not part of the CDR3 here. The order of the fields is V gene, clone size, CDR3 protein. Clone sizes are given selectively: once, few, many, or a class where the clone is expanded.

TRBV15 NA ATSRGRGQGGNEQY
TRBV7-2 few ASSPDRGSDQPQH
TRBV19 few ASRKPGVPGELF
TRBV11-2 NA ASSFLRTGGANEQF
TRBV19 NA ASSIISGREQF
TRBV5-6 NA ASSEGTGDYTEAF
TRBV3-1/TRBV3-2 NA ASSHQGLAGGTEWDTQY
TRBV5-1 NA ASSSGQLSTDTQY
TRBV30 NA AWSVQGGSQPQH
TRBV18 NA ASSPQGQGYEQY
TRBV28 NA AIKTGDYNEQF
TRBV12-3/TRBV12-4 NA ASSFNTDTQY
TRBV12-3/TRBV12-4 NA ASSFRTEAF
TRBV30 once AWSVSRTANPEAF
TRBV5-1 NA ASNGRGGGTDTQY
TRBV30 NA AWSRGRTYEQY
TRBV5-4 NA ASSLRTGYNEQF
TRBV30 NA AWSVTSGGIGTGELF
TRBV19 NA ASSIDRASGSPLH
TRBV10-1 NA ASRAWYTGLNQPQH
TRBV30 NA AWSGGTGSSPLH
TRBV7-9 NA ATEFGVAGDTGELF
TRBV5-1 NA ASSPWTIGQGDNSPLH
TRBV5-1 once ASSFVVSGELF
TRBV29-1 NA SVGQRGSDTQY
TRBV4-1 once ASSKSGTVYNEQF
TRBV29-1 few SSSRGTGTDTQY
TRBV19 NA ASSPDRGRNQPQH
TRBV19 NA ASSLWTDSNQPQH
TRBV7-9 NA ASSRQMAANTGELF
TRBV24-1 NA ATSAGGAGGNYGYT
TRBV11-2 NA ASSQVAGNTIY
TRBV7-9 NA ASSPGIRPSTDTQY
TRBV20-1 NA SASVGQGVVSGNSPLH
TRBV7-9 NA ASSLTSGGVGGQY
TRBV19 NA ASSHGPSRGFGNTIY
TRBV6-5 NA ASSWSGLSTDTQY
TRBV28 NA ASSGPAAGANVLT
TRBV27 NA ASSLWGLQGGTEAF
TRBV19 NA ASTGGTNFNQPQH
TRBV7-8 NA ASSPNGLAGVQETQY
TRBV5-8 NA ASSLGQGPMLGEKLF
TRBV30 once AWSVAGGMETQY
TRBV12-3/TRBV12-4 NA ASRRTENIQY
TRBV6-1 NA ASSANPQGAVYGYT
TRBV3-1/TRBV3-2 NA ASSRRGLAGRRGQF
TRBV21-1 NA ASSKEGRQGTGELF
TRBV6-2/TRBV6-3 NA ASSYEVRTEAF
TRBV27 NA ASSPDRLSHNEQF
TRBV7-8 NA ASSSPSRGGSTDTQY